This TCR beta chain was recovered during a study of blood T cell repertoires in COVID-19. Across the whole study: Collection of acute and convalescent COVID-19 samples took place in the United States, Italy and Spain.

The V and J ends lost 7 bases and 2 bases, in that order; junction bases with no gene match: 12. From germline, CDR1 is MNHEY and CDR2 SMNVEV (reference sequence). The CDR3 totals 16 residues. Participant-reported clinical history was the basis for cohort assignment. Using immunoSEQ multiplex PCR, the repertoire was profiled, and TCRdb retains in-frame clones only, with some absent. The sample holds fewer than 500,000 clones, about 90% seen once. The sequencing sample was made of PBMCs or T cells enriched from blood (not recorded which). The V and J genes are TRBV27 and TRBJ2-3, with 7 bases identical to TRBD1. This TCR was recovered from a man aged 30-40 years who had recovered from COVID-19. This CDR3 reads CASTPHRDRDTDTQYF. The CDR3 DNA sequence: TGTGCCAGCACCCCCCACCGGGACAGAGACACAGATACGCAGTATTTT.